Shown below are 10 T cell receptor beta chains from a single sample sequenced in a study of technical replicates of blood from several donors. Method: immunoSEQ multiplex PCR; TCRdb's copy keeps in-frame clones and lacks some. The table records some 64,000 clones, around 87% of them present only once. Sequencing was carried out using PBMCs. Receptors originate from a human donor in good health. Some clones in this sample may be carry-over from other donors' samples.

CDR3: CASSQDPLSLPYGYTF. The CDR3, as DNA: TGCGCCAGCAGCCAAGATCCACTGTCTCTACCTTATGGCTACACCTTC. The chain joins TRBV4-3 to TRBJ1-2; D ambiguous. The CDR3 totals 16 residues. The V end lost 0 bases, the J end lost 5 bases, and 16 bases lay between the germline ends. The germline CDR1 and CDR2 sequences are LGHNA and YSLEER.

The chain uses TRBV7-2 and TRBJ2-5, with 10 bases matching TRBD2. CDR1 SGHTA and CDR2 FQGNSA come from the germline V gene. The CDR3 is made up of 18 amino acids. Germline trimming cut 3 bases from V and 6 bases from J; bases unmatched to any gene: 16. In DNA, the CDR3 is TGTGCCAGCAGCTTCCCCAGCGGTCGGCTAGCGGGAGCGAAGACCCAGTACTTC. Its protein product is CASSFPSGRLAGAKTQYF.

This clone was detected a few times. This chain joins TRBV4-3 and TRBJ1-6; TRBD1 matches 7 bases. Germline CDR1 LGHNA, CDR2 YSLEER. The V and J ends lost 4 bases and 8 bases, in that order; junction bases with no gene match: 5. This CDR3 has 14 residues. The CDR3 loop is CASSRGTVDSPLHF. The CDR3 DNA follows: TGCGCCAGCAGCCGCGGGACAGTAGATTCACCCCTCCACTTT.

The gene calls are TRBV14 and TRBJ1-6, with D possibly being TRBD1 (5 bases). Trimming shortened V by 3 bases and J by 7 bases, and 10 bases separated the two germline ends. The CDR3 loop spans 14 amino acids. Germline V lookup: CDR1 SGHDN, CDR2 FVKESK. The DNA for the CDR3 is TGTGCCAGCAGCCAGCGGACACTGAATTCACCCCTCCACTTT. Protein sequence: CASSQRTLNSPLHF.

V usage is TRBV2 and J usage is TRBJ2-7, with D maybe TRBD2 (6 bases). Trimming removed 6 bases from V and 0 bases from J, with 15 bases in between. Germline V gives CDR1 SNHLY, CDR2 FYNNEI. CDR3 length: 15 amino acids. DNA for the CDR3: TGTGCCAGCAGGACGGTGGGAGGACGCTCCTACGAGCAGTACTTC. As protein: CASRTVGGRSYEQYF.

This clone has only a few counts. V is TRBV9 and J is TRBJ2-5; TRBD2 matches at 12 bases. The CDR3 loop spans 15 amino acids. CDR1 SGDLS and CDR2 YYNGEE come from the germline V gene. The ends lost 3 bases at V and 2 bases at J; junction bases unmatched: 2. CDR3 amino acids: CASSALAGGQETQYF. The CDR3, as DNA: TGTGCCAGCAGCGCCCTAGCGGGGGGGCAAGAGACCCAGTACTTC.

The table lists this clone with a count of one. CDR3 DNA sequence: TGTGCCACCCGGACTAGCGTTGGGGCCAACGTCCTGACTTTC. It encodes CATRTSVGANVLTF. This sequence joins TRBV2 and TRBJ2-6; 9 positions agree with TRBD2. The CDR3 spans 14 residues. CDR1 SNHLY and CDR2 FYNNEI come from the germline V gene. V shed 10 bases, J shed 3 bases, and the junction held 4 bases outside the gene matches.

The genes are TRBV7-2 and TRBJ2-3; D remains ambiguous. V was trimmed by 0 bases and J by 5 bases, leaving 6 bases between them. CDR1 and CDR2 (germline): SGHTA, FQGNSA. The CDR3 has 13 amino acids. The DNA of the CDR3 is TGTGCCAGCAGCTTAGCTATACTAGATACGCAGTATTTT. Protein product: CASSLAILDTQYF.

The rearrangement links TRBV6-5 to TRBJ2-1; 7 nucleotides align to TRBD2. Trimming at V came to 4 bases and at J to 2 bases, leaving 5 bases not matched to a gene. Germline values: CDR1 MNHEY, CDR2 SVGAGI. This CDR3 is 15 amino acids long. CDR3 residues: CASSSMGGAYNEQFF. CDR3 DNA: TGTGCCAGCAGTTCCATGGGGGGGGCCTACAATGAGCAGTTCTTC.

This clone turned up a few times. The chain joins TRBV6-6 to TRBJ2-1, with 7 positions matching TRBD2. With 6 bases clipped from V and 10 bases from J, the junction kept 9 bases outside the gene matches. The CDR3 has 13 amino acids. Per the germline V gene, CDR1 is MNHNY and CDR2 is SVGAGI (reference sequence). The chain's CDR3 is CASSLFGLVEQFF. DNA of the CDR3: TGTGCCAGCAGCCTTTTCGGACTAGTGGAGCAGTTCTTC.